This T cell receptor (beta chain) was documented in a study of glioma-infiltrating T cells after dendritic cell vaccination. Study-wide context: Samples are from glioblastoma patients in Phase I and II dendritic cell vaccine trials.

This CDR3 comprises 11 residues. Trimming removed 8 bases from V and 4 bases from J, with 6 bases in between. CDR1 and CDR2 from the germline V gene are SNHLY and FYNNEI. Profiled with immunoSEQ multiplex PCR; TCRdb holds only in-frame clones, not every one. Of 80,000 to 100,000 clones in the sample, over 60% were seen once. Isocitrate dehydrogenase mutation was absent in all glioblastoma patients. The gene calls are TRBV2 and TRBJ2-1; D call uncertain. This clonotype was sampled from a human donor with glioblastoma. Sample: blood, taken before dendritic cell vaccination. CDR3 protein: CASSPYNEQFF. The CDR3, as DNA: TGTGCCAGCTCTCCTTACAATGAGCAGTTCTTC. Based on the CDR3 plus reference TRBV2 and TRBJ2-1, the full variable domain is EPEVTQTPSHQVTQMGQEVILRCVPISNHLYFYWYRQILGQKVEFLVSFYNNEISEKSEIFDDQFSVERPDGSNFTLKIRSTKLEDSAMYFCASSPYNEQFFGPGTRLTVL.